The rows below give T cell receptor beta chains drawn from one sample of a study of blood T cell repertoires in COVID-19. The data were produced by immunoSEQ multiplex PCR, yet TCRdb's version contains in-frame clones alone and is incomplete. The sample yields some 300,000 clones, roughly 87% seen once. The specimen was PBMCs or T cells enriched from blood (not recorded which). The origin of the receptors is a woman aged 25 to 39 who had recovered from COVID-19. Each CDR3 is given without its conserved first and last residue.

V gene: TRBV6-5
J gene: TRBJ1-2
CDR3 protein: ASSYGQGSGGYT

V gene: TRBV14
J gene: TRBJ2-1
CDR3 protein: ASSQELTSGLYNEQF

V gene: TRBV27
J gene: TRBJ1-4
CDR3 protein: ASSLSTGVLGEKLF

V gene: TRBV28
J gene: TRBJ1-3
CDR3 protein: ASSFRGVGNTIY

V gene: TRBV24-1
J gene: TRBJ2-2
CDR3 protein: ATSDPPYRVTTNTGELF

V gene: TRBV7-6
J gene: TRBJ1-3
CDR3 protein: ASSRGPSSGNTIY

V gene: TRBV7-3
J gene: TRBJ2-1
CDR3 protein: ASSLFARGPLEDEQF

V gene: TRBV9
J gene: TRBJ2-7
CDR3 protein: ASSATGTSFYEQY

V gene: TRBV7-6
J gene: TRBJ1-2
CDR3 protein: ASSLEPPSVPNYGYT

V gene: TRBV5-1
J gene: TRBJ1-6
CDR3 protein: ASSLGARTSSPNNSPLH

V gene: TRBV7-2
J gene: TRBJ1-6
CDR3 protein: ASSLARGLSPLH

V gene: TRBV29-1
J gene: TRBJ1-2
CDR3 protein: SVEPEGYT

V gene: TRBV29-1
J gene: TRBJ2-7
CDR3 protein: SVEAGNYEQY